This T cell receptor beta chain stems from a study of low-dose radiotherapy and immunotherapy resistance in tumors. In this sample, this clonotype turned up many times. Priming of first-strand cDNA relied on TRAV- and TRBV-specific primers (covering alpha and beta chains). With a V-primer adapter and a constant-region primer, TCRs were amplified for approximately 19 PCR cycles. TCRdb re-called the reads through MiXCR, storing one row per CDR3 protein. The data contain 75,000 to 95,000 distinct CDR3 sequences, 20% to 25% of them singletons. The V end lost 1 base, the J end lost 5 bases, and 11 bases lay between the germline ends. Germline CDR1 is LNHDA and CDR2 is SQIVND (reference sequence). This CDR3 spans 15 amino acids. Indicated time point: after trial treatment. The treatment was: LDRT plus nivolumab, ipilimumab, low-dose cyclophosphamide and aspirin (RACIN trial).

The starting material was PBMCs, obtained after low-dose radiotherapy plus immunotherapy. The sequence came from a female donor with ovarian cancer. This sequence joins TRBV19 and TRBJ2-2, with D perhaps being TRBD1 or TRBD2 (5 bases each). The CDR3 loop is CASSIGGTDTGELFF. CDR3 in DNA: TGTGCCAGTAGTATAGGGGGGACCGATACCGGGGAGCTGTTTTTT.